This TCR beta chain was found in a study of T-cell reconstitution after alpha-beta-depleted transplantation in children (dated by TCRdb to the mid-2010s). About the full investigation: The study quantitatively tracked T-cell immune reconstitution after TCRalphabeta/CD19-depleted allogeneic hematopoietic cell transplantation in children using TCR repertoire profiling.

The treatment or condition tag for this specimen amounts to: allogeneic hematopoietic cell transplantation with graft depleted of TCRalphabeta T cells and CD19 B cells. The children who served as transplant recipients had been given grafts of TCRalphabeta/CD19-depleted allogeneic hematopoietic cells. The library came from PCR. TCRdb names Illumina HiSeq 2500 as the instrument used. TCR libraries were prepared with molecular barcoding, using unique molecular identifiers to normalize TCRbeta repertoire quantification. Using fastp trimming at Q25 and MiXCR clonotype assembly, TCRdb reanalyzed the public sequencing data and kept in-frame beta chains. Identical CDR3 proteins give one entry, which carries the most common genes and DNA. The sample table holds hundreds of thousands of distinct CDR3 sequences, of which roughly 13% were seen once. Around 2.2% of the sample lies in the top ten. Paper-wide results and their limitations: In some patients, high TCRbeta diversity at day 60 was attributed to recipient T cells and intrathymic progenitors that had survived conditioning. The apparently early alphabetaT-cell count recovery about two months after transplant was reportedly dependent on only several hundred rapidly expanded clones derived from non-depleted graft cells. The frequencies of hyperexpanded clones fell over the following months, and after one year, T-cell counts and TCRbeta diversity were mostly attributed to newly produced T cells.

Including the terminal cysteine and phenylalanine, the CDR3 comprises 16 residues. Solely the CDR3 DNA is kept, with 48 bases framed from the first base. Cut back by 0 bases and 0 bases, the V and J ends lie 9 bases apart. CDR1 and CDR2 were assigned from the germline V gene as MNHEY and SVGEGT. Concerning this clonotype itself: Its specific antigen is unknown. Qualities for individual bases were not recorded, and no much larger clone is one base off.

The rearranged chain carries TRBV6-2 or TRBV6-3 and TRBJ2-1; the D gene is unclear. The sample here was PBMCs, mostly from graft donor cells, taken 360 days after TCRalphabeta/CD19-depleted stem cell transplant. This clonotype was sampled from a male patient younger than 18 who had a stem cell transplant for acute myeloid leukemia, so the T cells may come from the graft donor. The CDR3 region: CASSYSPRSSYNEQFF. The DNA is TGTGCCAGCAGTTACTCGCCTAGAAGCTCCTACAATGAGCAGTTCTTC.